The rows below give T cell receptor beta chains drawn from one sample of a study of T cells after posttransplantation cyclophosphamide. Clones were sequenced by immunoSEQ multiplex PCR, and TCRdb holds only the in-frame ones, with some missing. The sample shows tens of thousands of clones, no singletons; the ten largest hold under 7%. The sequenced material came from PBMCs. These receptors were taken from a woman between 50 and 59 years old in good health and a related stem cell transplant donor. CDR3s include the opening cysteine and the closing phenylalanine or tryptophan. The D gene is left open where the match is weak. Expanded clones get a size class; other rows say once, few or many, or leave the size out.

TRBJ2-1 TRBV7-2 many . TGTGCCAGCAGCCCCGCGGCCTACAATGAGCAGTTCTTC CASSPAAYNEQFF
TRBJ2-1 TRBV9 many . TGTGCCAGCAGCGCCGGACTATGGGTCAGGGATGAGCAGTTCTTC CASSAGLWVRDEQFF
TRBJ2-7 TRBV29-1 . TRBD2 TGCAGCGTTGCGGAAGGGACTAGCGGGAGATCTGGAGAGCAGTACTTC CSVAEGTSGRSGEQYF
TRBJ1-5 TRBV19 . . TGTGCCAGTAGTAACCGGGGGCCCCAGCATTTT CASSNRGPQHF
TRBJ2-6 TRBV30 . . TGTGCCTGGACGACCCGCGGACTCTCTGGGGCCAACGTCCTGACTTTC CAWTTRGLSGANVLTF
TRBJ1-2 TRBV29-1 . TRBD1 TGCAGCGTCGGGACAGGGGGGGACTATGGCTACACCTTC CSVGTGGDYGYTF
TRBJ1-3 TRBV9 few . TGTGCCAGCAGCGTTGACGCGGGTGGAAACACCATATATTTT CASSVDAGGNTIYF
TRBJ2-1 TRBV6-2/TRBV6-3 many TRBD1 TGTGCCAGCATGCGACAGGGCCCTTACAATGAGCAGTTCTTC CASMRQGPYNEQFF
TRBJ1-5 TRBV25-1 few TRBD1 TGTGCCAGCAGTCTAGGGACAGGGGAGGATCAGCCCCAGCATTTT CASSLGTGEDQPQHF
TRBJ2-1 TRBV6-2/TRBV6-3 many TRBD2 TGTGCCAGCAGTTCCGGGCTAGCGGGCAACCACAATGAGCAGTTCTTC CASSSGLAGNHNEQFF
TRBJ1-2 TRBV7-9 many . TGTGCCAGCAGCTCCTCCAACTATGGCTACACCTTC CASSSSNYGYTF
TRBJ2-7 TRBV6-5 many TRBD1 TGTGCCAGCAGTTCCACAGGGGAAGCCGAGCAGTACTTC CASSSTGEAEQYF
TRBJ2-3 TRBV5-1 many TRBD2 TGCGCCAGCAGCCCGACTAGCGGGAGGACAGATACGCAGTATTTT CASSPTSGRTDTQYF
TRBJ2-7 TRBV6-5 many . TGTGCCAGCAGTTACACTTGGGGGCGGGCCTACGAGCAGTACTTC CASSYTWGRAYEQYF
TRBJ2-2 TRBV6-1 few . TGTGCCAGCAGAGGACAGATAAACACCGGGGAGCTGTTTTTT CASRGQINTGELFF
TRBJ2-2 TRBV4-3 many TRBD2 TGCGCCAGCAGCCAAGATCGAGTAGCGGGAACGAACACCGGGGAGCTGTTTTTT CASSQDRVAGTNTGELFF
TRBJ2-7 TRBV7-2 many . TGTGCCAGCAGCTTCTTGGCCCCCTCTGCCTACGAGCAGTACTTC CASSFLAPSAYEQYF
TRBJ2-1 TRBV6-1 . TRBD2 TGTGCCAGCAGTGAGCCGGGACTAGCGGCCTACAATGAGCAGTTCTTC CASSEPGLAAYNEQFF
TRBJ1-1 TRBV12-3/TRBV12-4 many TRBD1 TGTGCCAGCAGTTTAAACACAGGGGTCACTGAAGCTTTCTTT CASSLNTGVTEAFF
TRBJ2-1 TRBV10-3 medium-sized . TGTGCCATCAGTGAAAGGACAGTATTCGAGCAGTTCTTC CAISERTVFEQFF
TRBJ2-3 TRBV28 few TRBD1 TGTGCCAGCAGTTCCTTGGGGACAGCGACCACAGATACGCAGTATTTT CASSSLGTATTDTQYF
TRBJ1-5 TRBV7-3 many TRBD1 TGTGCCAGCAGCCGGGGACAGGGGGCGTCTCAGCCCCAGCATTTT CASSRGQGASQPQHF
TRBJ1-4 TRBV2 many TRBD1 TGTGCCAGCAGGGGACAGGCTAATGAAAAACTGTTTTTT CASRGQANEKLFF
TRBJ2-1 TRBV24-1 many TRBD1 TGTGCCACCAGTGAAGCGGACAGGGAGCAGTTCTTC CATSEADREQFF
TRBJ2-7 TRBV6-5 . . TGTGCCAGCAGGCGACAGGCATCAGCCTACGAGCAGTACTTC CASRRQASAYEQYF
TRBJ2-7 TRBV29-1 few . TGCAGCGTTGAAGTTTGGACGGGGGGCGTTAGCTCCTACCAGCAGTACTTC CSVEVWTGGVSSYQQYF